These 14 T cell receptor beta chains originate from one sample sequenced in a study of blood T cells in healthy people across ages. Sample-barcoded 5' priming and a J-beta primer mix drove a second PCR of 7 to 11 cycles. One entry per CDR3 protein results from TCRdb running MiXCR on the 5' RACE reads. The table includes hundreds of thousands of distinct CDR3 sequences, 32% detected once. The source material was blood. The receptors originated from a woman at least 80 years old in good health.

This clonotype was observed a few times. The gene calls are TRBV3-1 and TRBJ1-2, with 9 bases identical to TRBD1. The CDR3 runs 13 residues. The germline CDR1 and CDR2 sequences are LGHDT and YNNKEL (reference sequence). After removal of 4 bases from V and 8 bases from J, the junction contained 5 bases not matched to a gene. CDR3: CASSPTGGMGYTF. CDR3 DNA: TGTGCCAGCAGCCCCACAGGGGGCATGGGCTACACCTTC.

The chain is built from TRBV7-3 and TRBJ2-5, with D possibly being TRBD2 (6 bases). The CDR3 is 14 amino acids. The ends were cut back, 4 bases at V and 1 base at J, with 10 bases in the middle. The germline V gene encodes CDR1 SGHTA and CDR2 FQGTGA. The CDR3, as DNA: TGTGCCAGCAGCTGTGGACTAACCCAAGAGACCCAGTACTTC. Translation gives CASSCGLTQETQYF.

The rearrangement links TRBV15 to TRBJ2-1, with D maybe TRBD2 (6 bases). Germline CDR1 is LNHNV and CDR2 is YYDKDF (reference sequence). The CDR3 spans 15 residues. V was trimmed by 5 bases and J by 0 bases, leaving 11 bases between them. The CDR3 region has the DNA TGTGCCACCAGCGGGAGCGGGCTCTCCTACAATGAGCAGTTCTTC. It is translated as CATSGSGLSYNEQFF.

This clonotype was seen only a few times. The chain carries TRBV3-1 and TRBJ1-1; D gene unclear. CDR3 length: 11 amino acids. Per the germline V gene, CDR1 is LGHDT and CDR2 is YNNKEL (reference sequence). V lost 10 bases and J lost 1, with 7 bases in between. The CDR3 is CAITQNTEAFF. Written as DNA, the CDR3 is TGTGCCATAACACAGAACACTGAAGCTTTCTTT.

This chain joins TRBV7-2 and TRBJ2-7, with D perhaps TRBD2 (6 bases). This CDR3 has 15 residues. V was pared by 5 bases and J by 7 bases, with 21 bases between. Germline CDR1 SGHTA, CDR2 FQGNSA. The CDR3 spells CASSLDGGSSREQYF. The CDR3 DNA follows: TGTGCCAGCAGCCTGGACGGGGGTTCATCTCGGGAGCAGTACTTC.

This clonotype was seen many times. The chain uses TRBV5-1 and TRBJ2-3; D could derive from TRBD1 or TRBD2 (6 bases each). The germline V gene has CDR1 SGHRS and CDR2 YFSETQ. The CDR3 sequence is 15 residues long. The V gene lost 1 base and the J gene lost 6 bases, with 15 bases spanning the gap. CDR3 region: CASSLKFGGGDTQYF. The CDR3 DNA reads TGCGCCAGCAGCTTGAAATTCGGGGGCGGGGATACGCAGTATTTT.

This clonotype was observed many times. The CDR3 here is CATQGQGAGDYGYTF. CDR3 sequence (DNA): TGTGCCACCCAAGGTCAGGGGGCGGGAGACTATGGCTACACCTTC. The chain links TRBV24-1 to TRBJ1-2, with TRBD1 matching over 8 bases. The V gene end was trimmed by 9 bases and the J gene end by 3 bases; junction bases not matched to a gene: 11. The CDR3 totals 15 residues. The germline V gene has CDR1 KGHDR and CDR2 SFDVKD.

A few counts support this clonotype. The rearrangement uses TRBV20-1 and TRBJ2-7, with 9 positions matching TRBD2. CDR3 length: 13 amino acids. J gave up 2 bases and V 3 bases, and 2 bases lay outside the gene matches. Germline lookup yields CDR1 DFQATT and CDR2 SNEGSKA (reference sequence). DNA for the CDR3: TGCAGTGCTAGCCTAGCGGGGACCTACGAGCAGTACTTC. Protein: CSASLAGTYEQYF.

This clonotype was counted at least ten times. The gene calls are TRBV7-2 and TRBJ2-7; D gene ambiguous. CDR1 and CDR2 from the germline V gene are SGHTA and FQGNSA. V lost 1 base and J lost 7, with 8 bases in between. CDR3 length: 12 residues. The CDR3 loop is CASSLVFGEQYF. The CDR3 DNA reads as TGTGCCAGCAGCTTAGTTTTCGGAGAGCAGTACTTC. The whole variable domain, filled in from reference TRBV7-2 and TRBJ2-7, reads GAGVSQSPSNKVTEKGKDVELRCDPISGHTALYWYRQSLGQGLEFLIYFQGNSAPDKSGLPSDRFSAERTGGSVSTLTIQRTQQEDSAVYLCASSLVFGEQYFGPGTRLTVT.

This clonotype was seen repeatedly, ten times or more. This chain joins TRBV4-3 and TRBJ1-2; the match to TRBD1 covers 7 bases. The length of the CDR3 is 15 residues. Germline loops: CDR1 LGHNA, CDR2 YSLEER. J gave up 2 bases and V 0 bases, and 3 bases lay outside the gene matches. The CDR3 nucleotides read TGCGCCAGCAGCCAAGATACAGGGGCCAACTATGGCTACACCTTC. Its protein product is CASSQDTGANYGYTF.

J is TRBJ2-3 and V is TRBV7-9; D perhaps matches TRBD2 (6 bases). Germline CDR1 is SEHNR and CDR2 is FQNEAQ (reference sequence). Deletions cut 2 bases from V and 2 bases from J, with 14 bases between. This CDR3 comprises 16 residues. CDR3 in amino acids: CASSLSRSGDTDTQYF. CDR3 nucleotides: TGTGCCAGCAGCTTAAGCCGCTCGGGGGACACAGATACGCAGTATTTT. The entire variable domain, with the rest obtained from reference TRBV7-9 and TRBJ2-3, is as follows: DTGVSQNPRHKITKRGQNVTFRCDPISEHNRLYWYRQTLGQGPEFLTYFQNEAQLEKSRLLSDRFSAERPKGSFSTLEIQRTEQGDSAMYLCASSLSRSGDTDTQYFGPGTRLTVL.

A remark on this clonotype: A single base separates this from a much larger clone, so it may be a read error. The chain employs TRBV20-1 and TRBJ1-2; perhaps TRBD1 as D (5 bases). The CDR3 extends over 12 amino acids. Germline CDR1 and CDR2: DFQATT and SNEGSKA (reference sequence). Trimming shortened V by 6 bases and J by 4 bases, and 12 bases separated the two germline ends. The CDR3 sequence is CSAEDTFYGYTF. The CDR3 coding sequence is TGCAGTGCCGAGGACACCTTCTATGGCTACACCTTC.

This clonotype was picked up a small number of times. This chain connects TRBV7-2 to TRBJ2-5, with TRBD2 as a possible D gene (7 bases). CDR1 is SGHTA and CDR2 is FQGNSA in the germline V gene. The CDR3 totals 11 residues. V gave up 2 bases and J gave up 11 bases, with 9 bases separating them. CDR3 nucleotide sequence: TGTGCCAGCAGCTTAAAGGGGGGGCAGTACTTC. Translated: CASSLKGGQYF.

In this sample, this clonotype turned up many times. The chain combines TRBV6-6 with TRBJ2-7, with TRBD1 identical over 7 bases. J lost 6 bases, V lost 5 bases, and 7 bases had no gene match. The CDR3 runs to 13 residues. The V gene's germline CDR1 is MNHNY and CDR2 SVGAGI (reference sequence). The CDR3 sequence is CASSTRQGGEQYF. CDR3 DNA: TGTGCCAGCAGTACCCGACAGGGTGGCGAGCAGTACTTC.